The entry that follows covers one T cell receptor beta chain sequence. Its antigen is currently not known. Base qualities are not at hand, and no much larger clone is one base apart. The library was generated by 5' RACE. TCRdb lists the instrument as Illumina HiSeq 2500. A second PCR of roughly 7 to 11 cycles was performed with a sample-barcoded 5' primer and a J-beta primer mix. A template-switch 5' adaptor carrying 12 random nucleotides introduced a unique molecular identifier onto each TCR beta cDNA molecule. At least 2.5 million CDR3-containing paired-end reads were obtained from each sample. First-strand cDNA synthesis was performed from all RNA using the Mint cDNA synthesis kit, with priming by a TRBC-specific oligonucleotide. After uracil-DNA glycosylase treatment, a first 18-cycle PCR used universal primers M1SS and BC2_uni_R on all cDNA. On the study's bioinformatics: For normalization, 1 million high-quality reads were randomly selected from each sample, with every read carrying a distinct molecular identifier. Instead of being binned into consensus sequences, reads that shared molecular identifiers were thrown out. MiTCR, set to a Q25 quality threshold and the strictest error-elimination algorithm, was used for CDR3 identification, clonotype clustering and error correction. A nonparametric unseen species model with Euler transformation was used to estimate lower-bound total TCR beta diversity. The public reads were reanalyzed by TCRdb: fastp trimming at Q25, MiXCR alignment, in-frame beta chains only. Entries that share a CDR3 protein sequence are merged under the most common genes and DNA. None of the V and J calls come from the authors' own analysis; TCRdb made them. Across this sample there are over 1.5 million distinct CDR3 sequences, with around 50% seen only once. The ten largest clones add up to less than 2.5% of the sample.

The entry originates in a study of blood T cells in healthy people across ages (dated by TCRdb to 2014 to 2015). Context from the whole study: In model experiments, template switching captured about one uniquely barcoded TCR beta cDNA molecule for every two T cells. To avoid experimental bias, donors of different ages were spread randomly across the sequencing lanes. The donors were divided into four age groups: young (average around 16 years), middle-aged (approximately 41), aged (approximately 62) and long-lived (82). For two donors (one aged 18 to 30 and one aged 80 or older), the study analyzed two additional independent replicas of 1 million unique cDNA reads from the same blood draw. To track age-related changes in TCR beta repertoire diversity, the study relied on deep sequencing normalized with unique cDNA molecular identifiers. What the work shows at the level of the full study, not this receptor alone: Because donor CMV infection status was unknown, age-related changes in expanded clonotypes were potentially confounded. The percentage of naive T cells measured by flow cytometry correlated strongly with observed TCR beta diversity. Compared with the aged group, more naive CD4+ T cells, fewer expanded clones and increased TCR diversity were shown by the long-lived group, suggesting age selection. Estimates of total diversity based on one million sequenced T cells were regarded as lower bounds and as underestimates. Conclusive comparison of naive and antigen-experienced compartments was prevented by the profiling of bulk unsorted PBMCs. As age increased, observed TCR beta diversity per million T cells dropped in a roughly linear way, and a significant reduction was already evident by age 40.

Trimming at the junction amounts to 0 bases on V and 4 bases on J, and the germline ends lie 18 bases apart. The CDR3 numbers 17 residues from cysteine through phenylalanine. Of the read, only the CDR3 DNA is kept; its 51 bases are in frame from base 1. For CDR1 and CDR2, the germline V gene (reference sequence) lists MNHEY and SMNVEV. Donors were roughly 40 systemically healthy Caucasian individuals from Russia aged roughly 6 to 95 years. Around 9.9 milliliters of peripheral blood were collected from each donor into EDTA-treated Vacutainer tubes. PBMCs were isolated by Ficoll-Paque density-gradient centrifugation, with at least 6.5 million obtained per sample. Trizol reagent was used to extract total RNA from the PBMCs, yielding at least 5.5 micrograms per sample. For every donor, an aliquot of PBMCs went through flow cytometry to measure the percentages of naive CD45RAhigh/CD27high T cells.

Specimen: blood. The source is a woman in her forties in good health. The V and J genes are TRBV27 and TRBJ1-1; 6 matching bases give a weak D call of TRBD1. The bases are TGTGCCAGCAGTTTATCGGCGCATACAGGGCCGAGCACTGAAGCTTTCTTT. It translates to CASSLSAHTGPSTEAFF.